What follows is one TCR beta chain and its context. Original processing notes: Researchers report that nucleated cell counts were estimated from reference gene primer amplification. Method: immunoSEQ multiplex PCR; TCRdb's copy keeps in-frame clones and lacks some. That table is the source of V, J and clone size, and D and trimming were worked out from the DNA. Of 230,000 or so clones in the sample, roughly 80% were seen once. Germline CDR1 and CDR2: MNHEY and SVGAGI. The V end lost 0 bases, the J end lost 5 bases, and 16 bases lay between the germline ends. The CDR3 totals 16 residues. This specimen belongs to a study of blood T cell repertoires in COVID-19.

This clonotype originated in a man in his forties or fifties with active or convalescent COVID-19. This chain joins TRBV6-5 and TRBJ1-2; the D gene is possibly TRBD1 (5 bases). The sample consisted of peripheral blood. This chain's CDR3 is CASSYSVDRWGYGYTF. The CDR3 DNA reads as TGTGCCAGCAGTTACTCCGTCGACAGATGGGGATATGGCTACACCTTC.